Sequencing of this TCR beta chain was carried out in a study of blood T cell repertoires in COVID-19. Study context: Sample material is recorded as cDNA or gDNA derived from T cells, B-cell-depleted T cells, or PBMCs.

Clones were read by immunoSEQ multiplex PCR, and TCRdb kept only the in-frame ones, dropping some. The data hold about 130,000 clones, with around 83% observed a single time. V lost 5 bases and J 8 bases, leaving 25 bases between the germline ends. The CDR3 consists of 16 residues. CDR1 and CDR2 (germline): SQVTM, ANQGSEA. The V and J genes are TRBV29-1 and TRBJ2-1; D may be TRBD2 (6 bases). Sequenced material: peripheral blood. The origin of this receptor is a middle-aged man with active or convalescent COVID-19. Here the CDR3 DNA reads TGCAGCGTTCCACCCCTAGGGCGGGGCGATGGGGATGAGCAGTTCTTC. This codes for CSVPPLGRGDGDEQFF.